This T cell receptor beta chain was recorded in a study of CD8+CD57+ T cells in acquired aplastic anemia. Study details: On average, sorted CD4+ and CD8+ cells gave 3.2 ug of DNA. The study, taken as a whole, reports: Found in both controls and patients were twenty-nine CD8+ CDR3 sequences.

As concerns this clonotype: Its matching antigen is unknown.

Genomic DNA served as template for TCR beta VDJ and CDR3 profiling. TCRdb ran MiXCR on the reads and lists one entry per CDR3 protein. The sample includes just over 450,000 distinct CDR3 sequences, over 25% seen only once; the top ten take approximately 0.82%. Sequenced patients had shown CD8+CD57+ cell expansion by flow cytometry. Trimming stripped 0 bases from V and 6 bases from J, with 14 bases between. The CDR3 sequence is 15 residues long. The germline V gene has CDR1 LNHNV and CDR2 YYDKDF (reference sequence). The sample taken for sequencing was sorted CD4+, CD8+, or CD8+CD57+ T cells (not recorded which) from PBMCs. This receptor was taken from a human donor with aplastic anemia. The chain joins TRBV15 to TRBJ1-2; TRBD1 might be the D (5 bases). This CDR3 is CATSRDKGKGNGYTF. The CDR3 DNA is TGTGCCACCAGCAGAGATAAGGGGAAAGGAAATGGCTACACCTTC. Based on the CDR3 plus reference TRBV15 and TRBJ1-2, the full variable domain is DAMVIQNPRYQVTQFGKPVTLSCSQTLNHNVMYWYQQKSSQAPKLLFHYYDKDFNNEADTPDNFQSRRPNTSFCFLDIRSPGLGDTAMYLCATSRDKGKGNGYTFGSGTRLTVV.